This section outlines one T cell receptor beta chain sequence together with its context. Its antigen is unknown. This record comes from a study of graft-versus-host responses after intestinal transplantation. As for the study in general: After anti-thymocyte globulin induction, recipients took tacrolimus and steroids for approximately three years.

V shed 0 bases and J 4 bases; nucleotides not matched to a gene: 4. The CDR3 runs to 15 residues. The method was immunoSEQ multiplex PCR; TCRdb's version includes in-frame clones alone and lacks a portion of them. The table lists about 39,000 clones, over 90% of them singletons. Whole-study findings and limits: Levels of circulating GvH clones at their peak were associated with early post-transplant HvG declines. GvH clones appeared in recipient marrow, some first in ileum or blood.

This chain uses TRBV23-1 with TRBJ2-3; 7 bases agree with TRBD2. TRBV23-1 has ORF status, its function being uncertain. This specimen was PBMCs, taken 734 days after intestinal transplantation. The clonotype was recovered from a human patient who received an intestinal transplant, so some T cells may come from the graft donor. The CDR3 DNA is TGCGCCAGCAGTCAATCCGGGGAGGGCTCAGATACGCAGTATTTT. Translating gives CASSQSGEGSDTQYF.